This TCR beta chain was identified in a study of OX40 agonist ivuxolimab in advanced cancers. The overall study: From about 20 to 79 years was the age range, with a mean of approximately 63 years, and approximately 84% were male.

TCRdb's copy holds only in-frame clones and misses some; the assay was immunoSEQ multiplex PCR. The table shows around 70,000 clones, with around 83% occurring only once. The source material was CD4+ or CD8+ T cells sorted from blood, sampled in a trial of the OX40 agonist ivuxolimab. This receptor was taken from an adult with an advanced solid tumor such as melanoma, head and neck, liver or kidney cancer.

In DNA form, the CDR3 reads TGTGCCAGCTCACTCTCCGGGACGAATGGTTACGGGGAGCTGTTTTTT. It codes for CASSLSGTNGYGELFF. The chain links TRBV18 to TRBJ2-2, with D possibly called TRBD1 or TRBD2 (5 bases each). Germline assignment: CDR1 KGHSH and CDR2 LQKENI. CDR3 length: 16 residues. The germline V and J ends were trimmed by 4 bases and 7 bases, with 19 bases remaining between them. The whole variable domain, remainder taken from reference TRBV18 and TRBJ2-2, is NAGVMQNPRHLVRRRGQEARLRCSPMKGHSHVYWYRQLPEEGLKFMVYLQKENIIDESGMPKERFSAEFPKEGPSILRIQQVVRGDSAAYFCASSLSGTNGYGELFFGEGSRLTVL.